These T cell receptor beta chains were read from a single sample in a study of early T cells in non-severe SARS-CoV-2 infection. A single record per CDR3 protein comes from TCRdb applying MiXCR to the 5' RACE reads. The data show roughly 90,000 distinct CDR3 sequences, roughly 13% seen once. Material: whole blood. These receptors were collected from an adult who was a healthcare worker with PCR-confirmed SARS-CoV-2 infection or an uninfected control (not recorded which). The CDR3 runs from the conserved cysteine through the conserved F or W. Each record gives: CDR3 DNA, CDR3 protein, J gene, D gene, CDR3 length, V gene, clone size. The D gene is left open where the match is weak. Some rows have no size entry. The others give once, few or many, or a class for an expanded clone.

TGTGCCAGTAGTATGACCTCCCCCTACAATGAGCAGTTCTTC CASSMTSPYNEQFF TRBJ2-1 - 14 TRBV19 few
TGTGCCAGCAGCTTAGATCAGGTGCCGGGGGGGCCCTCCAGAACAGATACGCAGTATTTT CASSLDQVPGGPSRTDTQYF TRBJ2-3 TRBD2 20 TRBV11-2 many
TGCGCCAGCAGCTTGGGACAGGGGATAGGCACAGATACGCAGTATTTT CASSLGQGIGTDTQYF TRBJ2-3 TRBD1 16 TRBV5-1 many
TGTGCCAGCAGCTTAGATCGGAGGGGACAGAGGGAGCAGTTCTTC CASSLDRRGQREQFF TRBJ2-1 - 15 TRBV11-2 many
TGTGCCAGCAGCCAAGAAAATAGCCTAGCCTCCTACGAGCAGTACTTC CASSQENSLASYEQYF TRBJ2-7 - 16 TRBV4-2 many
TGTGCCAGCAGCTTAGCTAGCGGGAAAGCAGGAGAGCAGTTCTTC CASSLASGKAGEQFF TRBJ2-1 TRBD2 15 TRBV7-9 many
TGCGCCAGCAGACGACAGGCGGTCACCGGGGAGCTGTTTTTT CASRRQAVTGELFF TRBJ2-2 - 14 TRBV5-1 many
TGTGCCAGTAGTCAACAGGGTGACACCTACGAGCAGTACTTC CASSQQGDTYEQYF TRBJ2-7 - 14 TRBV19 many
TGTGCCAGCAGCTTAGCGTGGGATTATCAGGGGGCGAGCAATCAGCCCCAGCATTTT CASSLAWDYQGASNQPQHF TRBJ1-5 TRBD1 19 TRBV7-2 many
TGTGCCAGCAGCGTAGGGGGTAGCGGGGCGACGGGCGATGAGCAGTTCTTC CASSVGGSGATGDEQFF TRBJ2-1 TRBD2 17 TRBV9 -
TGTGCCAGCAGCTTAGGGGCCTATGAGCAGTTCTTC CASSLGAYEQFF TRBJ2-1 - 12 TRBV11-2 many
TGCAGTGCAGGGCGGGAGGCTTTCGAGCAGTACTTC CSAGREAFEQYF TRBJ2-7 TRBD2 12 TRBV20-1 many
TGTGCCAGCAGCTTCTCGGGACTAGCGGGGGGCCAAGAGACCCAGTACTTC CASSFSGLAGGQETQYF TRBJ2-5 TRBD2 17 TRBV7-6 -
TGCGCCAGCAGCCTGGGAACCGCTGCCTACGAGCAGTACTTC CASSLGTAAYEQYF TRBJ2-7 - 14 TRBV5-1 -
TGTGCCAGCAGCTTAAAAGCTTACGAGCAGTACTTC CASSLKAYEQYF TRBJ2-7 - 12 TRBV11-2 many
TGTGCCAGTAGTATAGCTCAAACACCTCACAATGAGCAGTTCTTC CASSIAQTPHNEQFF TRBJ2-1 - 15 TRBV19 -
TGCGCCAGCAGCCCGGATGCTACCACGCAGTATTTT CASSPDATTQYF TRBJ2-3 - 12 TRBV5-1 few
TGCAGCGTTGCAATTGCAAGCCCTTATGGCTACACCTTC CSVAIASPYGYTF TRBJ1-2 - 13 TRBV29-1 many
TGCGCCAGCAGCACGACTAGCGGGGGCAGAGGGACCGGGGAGCTGTTTTTT CASSTTSGGRGTGELFF TRBJ2-2 TRBD2 17 TRBV10-1 -
TGTGCCAGCGTCGACAGGAACGAGCAGTACTTC CASVDRNEQYF TRBJ2-7 - 11 TRBV11-2 -
TGTGCCAGCAGTTACAGCAAGGTCCAGTACTTC CASSYSKVQYF TRBJ2-5 - 11 TRBV6-2/TRBV6-3 many
TGTGCCAGCAGCGCGACTAGCGGTCCGAACAATGAGCAGTTCTTC CASSATSGPNNEQFF TRBJ2-1 TRBD2 15 TRBV9 -
TGCAGCGTTGTTCTCCAGACAGGAGGCCACGAGCAGTACTTC CSVVLQTGGHEQYF TRBJ2-7 - 14 TRBV29-1 many
TGCGCCAGCAGTTTTACAGGGAGAAAGGATGGCTACACCTTC CASSFTGRKDGYTF TRBJ1-2 - 14 TRBV5-1 few
TGTGCCAGCAGCTTAGGCGGGTGGGAGGGTTACAATGAGCAGTTCTTC CASSLGGWEGYNEQFF TRBJ2-1 TRBD2 16 TRBV7-6 few
TGTGCCTGGAGTCCTAAAGGGGCGGACAGGGGAGCTGAGCAGTTCTTC CAWSPKGADRGAEQFF TRBJ2-1 TRBD1 16 TRBV30 -
TGTGCCAGCAGCTTAACGGACAATAGACGGTTGAACACTGAAGCTTTCTTT CASSLTDNRRLNTEAFF TRBJ1-1 - 17 TRBV5-4 few
TGTGCCAGCAGCTTTCGGGCCTTCTCTGGAAACACCATATATTTT CASSFRAFSGNTIYF TRBJ1-3 - 15 TRBV11-2 few
TGTGCCACCAGTGATGGACAGACCGGGGCAGATACACAGTATTTT CATSDGQTGADTQYF TRBJ2-3 - 15 TRBV24-1 many
TGTGCCTGGAGTTTGCGGCGGGGGGCTCCCCCAGTCGGGGAGCTGTTTTTT CAWSLRRGAPPVGELFF TRBJ2-2 TRBD2 17 TRBV30 few
TGTGCCAGCAGTTACGATGGACAGGGGGGAAGCTCCTATAATTCACCCCTCCACTTT CASSYDGQGGSSYNSPLHF TRBJ1-6 TRBD1 19 TRBV6-5 few
TGCAGCGTTGATCGGGGCGGTTTATTTTCAGATACGCAGTATTTT CSVDRGGLFSDTQYF TRBJ2-3 - 15 TRBV29-1 many
TGTGCCAGCAGCTTAGTTAGTGGGACTACCACCGGGGAGCTGTTTTTT CASSLVSGTTTGELFF TRBJ2-2 TRBD2 16 TRBV11-2 many
TGTGCCAGCAGCGTGGGACTAGCGGACAATGAGCAGTTCTTC CASSVGLADNEQFF TRBJ2-1 TRBD2 14 TRBV5-6 few
TGTGCCAGTAGTTCTCATGCCACTCGGGGTGAAAAACTGTTTTTT CASSSHATRGEKLFF TRBJ1-4 - 15 TRBV19 -
TGTGCCAGCAAGAGGGGGGGCACCGGGGAGCTGTTTTTT CASKRGGTGELFF TRBJ2-2 - 13 TRBV28 -
TGTGCCAGCAGCCAAGGAGGGCTAGCGATACCTTACGAGCAGTACTTC CASSQGGLAIPYEQYF TRBJ2-7 - 16 TRBV3-1 many
TGTGCCAGCTCAGACAGGTCGAGCTCCTACAATGAGCAGTTCTTC CASSDRSSSYNEQFF TRBJ2-1 - 15 TRBV18 many
TGTGCCAGCAGTCCCTGGGTGGGCCGGGACGAGCAGTACTTC CASSPWVGRDEQYF TRBJ2-7 - 14 TRBV6-1 many
TGCAGTGCTAGTCACGGTAGCGGGAGAGAGCAGTTCTTC CSASHGSGREQFF TRBJ2-1 TRBD2 13 TRBV20-1 -
TGTGCCAGCAGCTTAATCGGTCAGCCTGGTTCACCCCTCCACTTT CASSLIGQPGSPLHF TRBJ1-6 - 15 TRBV7-3 few
TGCAGTGCTGAACCGACTAGCGCGAATCCCTCTCTCAATGAGCAGTTCTTC CSAEPTSANPSLNEQFF TRBJ2-1 TRBD2 17 TRBV20-1 many
TGTGCCAGCAGCTCACGTGGGACCGGGACAGGGATTTCTTTGCAGTACTTC CASSSRGTGTGISLQYF TRBJ2-7 TRBD1 17 TRBV7-2 -
TGTGCCAGCAGCTTAGTTGGGGTCAACACTGAAGCTTTCTTT CASSLVGVNTEAFF TRBJ1-1 - 14 TRBV7-2 many
TGTGCCAGCAGTTTGGGCAACGACTATGGCTACACCTTC CASSLGNDYGYTF TRBJ1-2 - 13 TRBV14 many
TGTGCCTGGAGCCCCCTGAACTCTCTGGGGGCCCAGTACTTC CAWSPLNSLGAQYF TRBJ2-5 - 14 TRBV30 many
TGTGCCAGCAGTTTGTCCAGCGGGAGTAATACGCAGTATTTT CASSLSSGSNTQYF TRBJ2-3 TRBD2 14 TRBV12-3/TRBV12-4 many
TGTGCCAGCAGTTTGGGCGCCGCTTTCTTT CASSLGAAFF TRBJ1-1 - 10 TRBV12-3/TRBV12-4 many
TGTGCCAGCAGTCTCGCCGGCCCCCTCACAGATACGCAGTATTTT CASSLAGPLTDTQYF TRBJ2-3 - 15 TRBV27 -